The entry below gives a single TCR beta chain sequence along with its context. TCRdb keeps only in-frame clones here, not all; method: immunoSEQ multiplex PCR. The sample includes 60,000 to 95,000 clones, 75% to 90% of them seen just once. This specimen belongs to a study of control samples from healthy donors and cancer patients. The CDR3 totals 14 residues. V was clipped by 6 bases and J by 6 bases, with 15 bases between them. The germline gives CDR1 MNHEY, CDR2 SVGEGT. The receptor comes from a man aged 50 to 59 in good health. The chain uses TRBV6-2 or TRBV6-3 and TRBJ2-1; the D gene is possibly TRBD1 (5 bases). The source material was blood. The CDR3 is CASSYADSANEQFF. The DNA for the CDR3 is TGTGCCAGCAGCTATGCCGACAGCGCCAATGAGCAGTTCTTC.